This note documents a single T cell receptor (beta chain) sequence. Its antigen remains unknown. Trimming stripped 1 base from V and 3 bases from J, with 10 bases between. CDR1 is SGHTA and CDR2 is FQGNSA in the germline V gene. The CDR3 is 15 amino acids. These data come from a study of TIL therapy for anti-PD-1-resistant metastatic lung cancer. This was the immunoSEQ v3 assay. Sequencing depth was 1.5 million to 2 million read pairs for survey level, about 5-6 million for deep. Assay: immunoSEQ multiplex PCR; the TCRdb copy retains only in-frame clones and omits some. This sample has 50,000 or so clones, with around three quarters found just once. Specified time point: pre-treatment sample, taken before nivolumab and TIL therapy. Notes on the study in general: Treatment-naive, never-smoker and oncogene-addicted patients were overrepresented in this highly selected cohort.

This TCR was recovered from a woman between 30 and 80 years old with non-small cell lung cancer. V usage is TRBV7-2 and J usage is TRBJ1-5, with D hard to call. The sequences come from blood, collected at baseline. The CDR3 nucleotides read TGTGCCAGCAGCTTAGAAGCAGGACCCAATCAGCCCCAGCATTTT. Its translation: CASSLEAGPNQPQHF.